This TCR beta chain stems from a study of vaccination effects on CD4 cells after COVID-19 (dated by TCRdb to between 2021 and 2022). Broadly, across the study: To identify antigen-specific CD4+ T cell clonotypes by their expansion, the ViraFEST assay first stimulated PBMC with viral peptide pools and then applied TCR sequencing. Participants received two doses of either the BNT162b2 or the mRNA-1273 mRNA SARS-CoV-2 vaccine. The study compared SARS-CoV-2 spike-specific CD4+ TCR repertoires before and after mRNA vaccination in COVID-19 convalescent patients and infection-naive vaccine recipients. The Oncomine TCR Beta short-read assay on an Illumina iSeq 100 was used to sequence cultures from other donors in the study. A few million PBMC per well were cultured in IMDM with 5% human AB serum, roughly 10 IU/ml IL-2 and gentamicin, plus 10 ug/ml peptides. A total of 10 COVID-19 convalescent patients and 4 SARS-CoV-2-naive healthy vaccine recipients were included in the full study.

Taken from cysteine to valine, the CDR3 has 15 residues. Kept here is only the CDR3 DNA, which spans 45 bases and is read in frame from base 1. CDR1 and CDR2, per the germline V gene, are SGHTA and FQGTGA. For this chain, trimming is 2 bases at the V end and 5 bases at the J end, and the number of junction bases without a gene match is 9. The method behind the library was the immunoSEQ multiplex PCR assay. TCR beta CDR3 sequencing was performed on DNA from the cultured, isolated CD4+ T cells. The study's own analysis went as follows. Non-productive TCR sequences were removed and reads were trimmed to the CDR3 region, keeping CDR3s of at least 7 amino acids. The MANAFEST web app was used to pick out antigen-specific clonotypes by comparing their expansion in peptide wells with that in reference cultures. For clones to be considered positive, expansion at FDR<0.05 versus reference and all other wells, an odds ratio above 5, and a frequency above 0.1% in two replicate wells were required. Clonotypes significantly expanded in SARS-CoV-2 spike wells and in at least one common cold coronavirus spike condition were defined as cross-reactive. CDR3 similarity was assessed by Levenshtein distance with the stringdist R package, and unrooted trees were built with ape in R 3.6.1. The table comes from immuneACCESS by way of TCRdb, which keeps in-frame sequences with V and J called. Part of the clones is missing from these tables; in studies checked, under half for an unresolved V gene and the rest for unknown reasons. V, J and clone size derive from that table, while D and trimming were established from the DNA sequence. For this sample there are tens of thousands of clones; more than 70% appear just once. Under 2.5% of the sample rests with the top ten.

For this clone: The clone's antigen remains unknown. No base quality values were provided; no much bigger clone lies one nucleotide off.

After about 10 days of culture, CD4+ T cells were isolated with the EasySep CD4+ T cell isolation kit. The absence of prior SARS-CoV-2 infection in healthy vaccine recipients was confirmed by negative nucleocapsid antibodies before and after vaccination. On days 3 and 7, half of the culture medium was replaced with fresh IL-2-containing medium. Unless noted otherwise, every peptide stimulation condition was cultured in triplicate wells. Using Ficoll-Paque Plus gradient centrifugation, PBMC were separated from whole blood and then either used fresh or cryopreserved at -140C. Genomic DNA was extracted from cultured CD4+ T cells with the QIAamp micro DNA kit. General findings and caveats noted by the study authors: Among healthy vaccine recipients, nearly all vaccine-induced clones were SARS-CoV-2 mono-reactive, and just 1 of 255 was cross-reactive with common cold coronaviruses. Clones induced by infection and clones induced by vaccination both contracted markedly at late timepoints after vaccination, which fits with T cell responses waning over time. Only a small number of convalescent patients were included, and no early post-infection timepoints were available, which limited the study.

This specimen consisted of CD4+ T cells from PBMCs cultured without peptide, obtained before COVID-19 vaccination. This sequence was found in a human donor who received a COVID-19 vaccine. The V and J genes are TRBV7-3 and TRBJ2-7; 7 of the junction bases match TRBD1. Here is the DNA: TGTGCCAGCAGCTTACGATCGACAGGGTCTAACGAGCAGTACGTC. This gives the protein CASSLRSTGSNEQYV.